Sequencing of this TCR beta chain was carried out in a study of blood T cell repertoires in COVID-19. Study information: Samples taken during acute and convalescent COVID-19 were collected in the United States, Italy and Spain.

This clone appeared a few times. Per the authors' pipeline: Amplification from reference gene primers served as the basis for estimated nucleated cell counts. Only in-frame clones appear in the TCRdb table, and some are missing; sequencing was by immunoSEQ multiplex PCR. That table furnishes V, J and clone size, whereas the DNA furnished D and trimming. The repertoire holds about 140,000 clones, with 70% to 85% as singletons. Sequencing was performed on peripheral blood. This clonotype was obtained from a man in his 60s with active or convalescent COVID-19.

The CDR3 nucleotides are TGTGCCAGCAGCCCGCTAGCGGGGGATGGGGACAATGAGCAGTTCTTC. The encoded protein is CASSPLAGDGDNEQFF. The chain has TRBV27 and TRBJ2-1; 10 positions match TRBD2. The CDR3 runs to 16 residues. Germline V gene lookup returns CDR1 MNHEY and CDR2 SMNVEV (reference sequence). V lost 6 bases and J lost 5; bases outside the gene matches: 10.